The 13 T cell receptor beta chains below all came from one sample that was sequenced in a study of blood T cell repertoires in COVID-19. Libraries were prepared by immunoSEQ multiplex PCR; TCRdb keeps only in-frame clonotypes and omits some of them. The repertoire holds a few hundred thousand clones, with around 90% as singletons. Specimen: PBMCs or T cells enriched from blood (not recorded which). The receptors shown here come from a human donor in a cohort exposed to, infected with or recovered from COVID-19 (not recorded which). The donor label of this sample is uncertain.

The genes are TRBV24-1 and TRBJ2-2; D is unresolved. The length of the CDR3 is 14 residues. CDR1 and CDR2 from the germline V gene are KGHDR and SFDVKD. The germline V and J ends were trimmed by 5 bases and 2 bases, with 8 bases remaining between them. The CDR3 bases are TGTGCCACCAGTGTGGGCCTTAACACCGGGGAGCTGTTTTTT. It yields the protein CATSVGLNTGELFF.

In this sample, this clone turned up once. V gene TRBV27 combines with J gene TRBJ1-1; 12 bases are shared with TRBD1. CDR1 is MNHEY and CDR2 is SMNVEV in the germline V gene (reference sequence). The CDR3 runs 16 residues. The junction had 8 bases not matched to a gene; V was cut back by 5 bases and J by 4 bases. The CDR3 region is CASSDLGTGGSTEAFF. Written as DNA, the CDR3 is TGTGCCAGCAGTGATTTAGGGACAGGGGGCAGCACTGAAGCTTTCTTT.

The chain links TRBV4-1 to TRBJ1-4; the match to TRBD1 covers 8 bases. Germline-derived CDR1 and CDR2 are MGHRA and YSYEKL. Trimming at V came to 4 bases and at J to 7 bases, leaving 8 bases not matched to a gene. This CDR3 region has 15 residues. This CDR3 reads CASSPGQGWGEKLFF. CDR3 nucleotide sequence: TGCGCCAGCAGCCCCGGACAGGGATGGGGTGAAAAACTGTTTTTT.

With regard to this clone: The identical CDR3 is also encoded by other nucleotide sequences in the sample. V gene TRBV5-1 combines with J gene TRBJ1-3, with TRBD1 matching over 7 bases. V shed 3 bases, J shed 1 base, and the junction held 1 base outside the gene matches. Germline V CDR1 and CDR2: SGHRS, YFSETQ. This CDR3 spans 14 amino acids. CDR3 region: CASSSQGSGNTIYF. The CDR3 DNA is TGCGCCAGCAGCTCACAGGGGTCTGGAAACACCATATATTTT.

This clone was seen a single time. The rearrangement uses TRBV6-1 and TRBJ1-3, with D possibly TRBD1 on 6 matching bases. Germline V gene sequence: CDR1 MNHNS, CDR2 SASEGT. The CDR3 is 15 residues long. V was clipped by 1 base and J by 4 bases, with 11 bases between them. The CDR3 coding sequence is TGTGCCAGCAGTGAAGACAGGGTTTTCGGAAACACCATATATTTT. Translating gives CASSEDRVFGNTIYF.

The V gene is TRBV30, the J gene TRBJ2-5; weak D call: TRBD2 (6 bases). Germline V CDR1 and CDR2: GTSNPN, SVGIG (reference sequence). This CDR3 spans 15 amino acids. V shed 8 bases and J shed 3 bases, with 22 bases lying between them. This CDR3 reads CAGPLGSGEEETQYF. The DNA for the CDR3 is TGTGCCGGGCCCCTCGGGAGTGGGGAAGAAGAGACCCAGTACTTC.

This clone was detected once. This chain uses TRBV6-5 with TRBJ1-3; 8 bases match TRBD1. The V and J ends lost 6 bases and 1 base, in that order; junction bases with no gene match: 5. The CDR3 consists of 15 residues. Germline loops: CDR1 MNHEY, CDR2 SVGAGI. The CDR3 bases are TGTGCCAGCAGCATTCAGGGGGCTTCTGGAAACACCATATATTTT. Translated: CASSIQGASGNTIYF.

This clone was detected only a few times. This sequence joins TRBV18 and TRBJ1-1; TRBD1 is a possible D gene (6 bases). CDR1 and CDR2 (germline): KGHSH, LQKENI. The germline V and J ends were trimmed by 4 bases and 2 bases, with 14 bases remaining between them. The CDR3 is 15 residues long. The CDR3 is CASSRRQAVNTEAFF. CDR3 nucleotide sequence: TGTGCCAGCTCACGCCGACAGGCCGTCAACACTGAAGCTTTCTTT.

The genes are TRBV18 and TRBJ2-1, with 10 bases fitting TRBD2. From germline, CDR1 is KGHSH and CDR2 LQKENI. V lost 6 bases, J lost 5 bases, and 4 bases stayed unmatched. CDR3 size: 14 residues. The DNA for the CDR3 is TGTGCCAGCTCCGATACTAGCGGGGACAATGAGCAGTTCTTC. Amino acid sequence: CASSDTSGDNEQFF.

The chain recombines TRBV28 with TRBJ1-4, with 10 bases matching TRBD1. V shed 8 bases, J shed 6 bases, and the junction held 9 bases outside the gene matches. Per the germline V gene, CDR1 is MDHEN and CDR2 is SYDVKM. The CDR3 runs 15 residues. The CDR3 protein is CASLTGGKADEKLFF. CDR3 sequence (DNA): TGTGCCAGCCTGACAGGGGGCAAGGCCGATGAAAAACTGTTTTTT.

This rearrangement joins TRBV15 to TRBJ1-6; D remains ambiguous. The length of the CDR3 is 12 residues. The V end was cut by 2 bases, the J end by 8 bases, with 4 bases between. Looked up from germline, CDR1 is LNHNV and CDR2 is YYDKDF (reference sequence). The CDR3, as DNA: TGTGCCACCAGCAGACCAGATTCACCCCTCCACTTT. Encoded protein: CATSRPDSPLHF.

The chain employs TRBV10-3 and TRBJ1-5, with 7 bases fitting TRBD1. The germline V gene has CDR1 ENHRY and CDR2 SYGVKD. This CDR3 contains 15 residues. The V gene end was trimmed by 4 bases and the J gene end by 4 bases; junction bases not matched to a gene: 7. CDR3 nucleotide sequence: TGTGCCATCAGTGGGGAGGACAGGCAGAATCAGCCCCAGCATTTT. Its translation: CAISGEDRQNQPQHF.

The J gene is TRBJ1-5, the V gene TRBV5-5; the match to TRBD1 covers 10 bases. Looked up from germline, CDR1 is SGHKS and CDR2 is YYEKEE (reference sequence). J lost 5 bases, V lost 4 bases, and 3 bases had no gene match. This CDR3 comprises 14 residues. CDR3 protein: CASSRGQGDQPQHF. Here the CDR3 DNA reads TGTGCCAGCAGCCGAGGACAGGGGGATCAGCCCCAGCATTTT.